One sample yielded the 26 T cell receptor beta chains listed below, sequenced in a study of T cells after yellow fever vaccination. TCRdb redid the calling of the 5' RACE reads with MiXCR, one entry per CDR3 protein. Among some 120,000 distinct CDR3 sequences listed, 7% to 8.5% were seen once. This specimen consisted of CD8+ T cells sorted from PBMCs, obtained 45 days after the yellow fever booster vaccination. These TCRs come from a young man who received the YFV17D yellow fever vaccine.

This clonotype was counted at least ten times. The chain carries TRBV3-1 and TRBJ2-7; weak D call: TRBD2 (5 bases). V was trimmed by 3 bases and J by 5 bases, leaving 14 bases between them. CDR1 is LGHDT, CDR2 YNNKEL, per germline (reference sequence). The CDR3 length is 14 residues. The CDR3 nucleotides read TGTGCCAGCAGCCATGGTGGATCGGGGAACGAGCAGTACTTC. It translates to CASSHGGSGNEQYF.

In its sample, this clonotype was seen many times. The chain combines TRBV12-3 or TRBV12-4 with TRBJ1-2; D possibly corresponds to TRBD1 (6 bases). CDR3 length: 13 amino acids. Trimming cost V 3 bases and J 13 bases, with 18 bases left between them. The CDR3 loop reads CASSFAGASSGTF. The DNA for the CDR3 is TGTGCCAGCAGTTTCGCAGGGGCTTCCTCGGGCACCTTC.

As for this clonotype: The junction differs from germline at one of its ends, possibly a read error. The J gene is TRBJ2-7, the V gene TRBV19; the D is unclear. In germline, CDR1 is LNHDA, CDR2 SQIVND (reference sequence). This CDR3 region has 15 residues. In nucleotides, the CDR3 is TGTGCCAGTAGTTTAGACTGGACCCCTATCTACGAGCAGTACTTC. It yields the protein CASSLDWTPIYEQYF.

The table lists this clonotype with many counts. V is TRBV3-1 and J is TRBJ2-1; 7 nucleotides line up with TRBD2. Trimming took 1 base from V and 4 from J; bases not matched to a gene: 7. CDR3 size: 16 residues. The germline V gene has CDR1 LGHDT and CDR2 YNNKEL (reference sequence). The CDR3 nucleotides are TGTGCCAGCAGCCAAGGACTAGCCCAACAATACAATGAGCAGTTCTTC. Translation: CASSQGLAQQYNEQFF.

Ten or more counts support this clonotype. The CDR3 loop reads CASHLDGGVEQYF. CDR3 DNA: TGCGCCAGCCACCTGGACGGGGGCGTCGAGCAGTACTTC. This chain links TRBV5-1 with TRBJ2-7; either TRBD1 or TRBD2 may supply D (6 bases each). CDR3 length: 13 amino acids. CDR1 and CDR2 (germline): SGHRS, YFSETQ. V was trimmed by 7 bases and J by 6 bases, leaving 17 bases between them.

This clonotype has just a few counts. The rearrangement links TRBV23-1 to TRBJ2-7, with 7 bases that match TRBD1. TRBV23-1 is an ORF, with its function uncertain. The CDR3 length is 17 residues. Trimming cost V 0 bases and J 2 bases; bases outside gene matches: 10. The DNA of the CDR3 is TGCGCCAGCAGTCAATCGAGAGTAGGGGGCTTCACCTACGAGCAGTACTTC. It specifies CASSQSRVGGFTYEQYF.

This clonotype has a count of ten or more. The chain uses TRBV7-9 and TRBJ2-3; TRBD2 matches 9 bases. Trimming cost V 3 bases and J 4 bases; bases outside gene matches: 8. Germline CDR1 and CDR2: SEHNR and FQNEAQ (reference sequence). The CDR3 runs 16 residues. CDR3 in amino acids: CASSFRLAGSPDTQYF. The DNA of the CDR3 is TGTGCCAGCAGCTTCAGGCTAGCGGGATCGCCAGATACGCAGTATTTT.

This clonotype was detected ten times or more. The V gene is TRBV28, the J gene TRBJ1-4, with 8 bases aligning to TRBD1. The V segment lost 8 bases and the J segment 5 bases; nucleotides outside the gene matches: 13. Germline CDR1 MDHEN, CDR2 SYDVKM. The CDR3 sequence is 16 residues long. Here the CDR3 reads CASGHRGSRRNEKLFF. The CDR3 bases are TGTGCCAGCGGCCACAGGGGGAGTCGTAGGAATGAAAAACTGTTTTTT. Variable domain in full (rest from reference TRBV28 and TRBJ1-4): DVKVTQSSRYLVKRTGEKVFLECVQDMDHENMFWYRQDPGLGLRLIYFSYDVKMKEKGDIPEGYSVSREKKERFSLILESASTNQTSMYLCASGHRGSRRNEKLFFGSGTQLSVL.

This clonotype appeared many times. The chain uses TRBV12-3 or TRBV12-4 and TRBJ2-7; D call uncertain. Trimming cost V 6 bases and J 6 bases, with 0 bases left between them. The CDR3 extends over 8 amino acids. CDR3 residues: CASSEQYF. In DNA, the CDR3 is TGTGCCAGCAGCGAGCAGTACTTC.

This clonotype was counted at least ten times. The germline gene is not matched at one end of the junction; a read error may be the cause. This chain joins TRBV10-3 and TRBJ2-7; tentatively, D is TRBD2 (5 bases). Per the germline V gene, CDR1 is ENHRY and CDR2 is SYGVKD. This CDR3 comprises 9 residues. The CDR3 nucleotides are TGTGCCACCCCTAGCAGCAGTGGCTTC. It yields the protein CATPSSSGF.

This clonotype showed up many times. The rearrangement joins TRBV2 to TRBJ2-1; D is uncertain. CDR1 SNHLY and CDR2 FYNNEI come from the germline V gene. V lost 8 bases, J lost 5 bases, and 10 bases lay in between. CDR3 length equals 12 residues. The CDR3 DNA reads TGTGCCAGCGTCCAAGCCCACAATGAGCAGTTCTTC. It specifies CASVQAHNEQFF.

The J gene is TRBJ2-2, the V gene TRBV4-3; 16 nucleotides line up with TRBD2. CDR3 length equals 19 residues. V was pared by 0 bases and J by 5 bases, with 6 bases of the junction left unmatched. The V gene's germline CDR1 is LGHNA and CDR2 YSLEER. CDR3 nucleotide sequence: TGCGCCAGCAGCCAAGAAGGGACTAGCGGGAGGGCCTTAACCGGGGAGCTGTTTTTT. Its protein is CASSQEGTSGRALTGELFF.

In its sample, this clonotype was seen many times. J is TRBJ1-3 and V is TRBV5-6; D not resolved. Germline V gives CDR1 SGHDT, CDR2 YYEEEE. This CDR3 contains 14 residues. V lost 0 bases to trimming and J lost 3 bases, with 7 bases between them. As DNA, the CDR3 is TGTGCCAGCAGCTTGGACTCTCGTGGAAACACCATATATTTT. This encodes CASSLDSRGNTIYF.

V is TRBV9 and J is TRBJ2-7, with D possibly being TRBD1 (6 bases). With 2 bases removed from V and 0 bases from J, the gap between germline ends came to 15 bases. CDR3 length: 16 amino acids. From germline, CDR1 is SGDLS and CDR2 YYNGEE. The CDR3 loop reads CASSVSARGYSYEQYF. CDR3 DNA: TGTGCCAGCAGCGTGAGTGCCAGGGGATACTCCTACGAGCAGTACTTC.

This clonotype has a count of ten or more. A junction end diverges from the germline sequence, so it may reflect a read error. This rearrangement joins TRBV20-1 to TRBJ2-7; D is perhaps TRBD1 (6 bases). CDR1 DFQATT and CDR2 SNEGSKA come from the germline V gene (reference sequence). CDR3 length: 12 residues. The CDR3: CSARAGTLEQYF. CDR3 coding DNA: TGCAGTGCCAGAGCCGGGACACTCGAGCAGTACTTC.

This clonotype was counted at least ten times. The V call is TRBV5-1, the J call TRBJ2-5; D is perhaps TRBD2 (5 bases). V gave up 5 bases and J gave up 5 bases, with 13 bases separating them. Per germline, CDR1 SGHRS and CDR2 YFSETQ. The CDR3 has 13 amino acids. The CDR3 DNA reads as TGCGCCAGCAGGGCCCCCGGGGAGGAGACCCAGTACTTC. Protein product: CASRAPGEETQYF.

This clonotype was found many times. This chain links TRBV7-8 with TRBJ2-5; no firm D call. CDR3 size: 13 residues. Germline-derived CDR1 and CDR2 are SGHVS and FQNEAQ. Deletions cut 1 base from V and 5 bases from J, with 8 bases between. The DNA of the CDR3 is TGTGCCAGCAGCTTAGAAGGCCCGGAGACCCAGTACTTC. It is translated as CASSLEGPETQYF.

This clonotype has a count of ten or more. This rearrangement joins TRBV5-1 to TRBJ2-5; D unclear. CDR3 size: 12 residues. Per germline, CDR1 SGHRS and CDR2 YFSETQ. The ends were cut back, 0 bases at V and 4 bases at J, with 4 bases in the middle. CDR3 DNA: TGCGCCAGCAGCTTGGACGCAGAGACCCAGTACTTC. This encodes CASSLDAETQYF.

This clonotype showed up many times. The chain carries TRBV6-2 or TRBV6-3 and TRBJ2-7; D unclear. The CDR3 extends over 12 amino acids. CDR1 MNHEY and CDR2 SVGEGT come from the germline V gene. The germline V and J ends were trimmed by 6 bases and 5 bases, with 11 bases remaining between them. For the CDR3, the DNA is TGTGCCAGCAGCAGCATGCCGGACGAGCAGTACTTC. Protein: CASSSMPDEQYF.

This clonotype has at least ten counts. This chain connects TRBV11-1 to TRBJ2-5; perhaps TRBD1 as D (6 bases). V lost 2 bases and J 2 bases, leaving 9 bases between the germline ends. The CDR3 spans 14 residues. The germline CDR1 and CDR2 sequences are SGHAT and FQDESV (reference sequence). The CDR3 nucleotides read TGTGCCAGCAGCTTATGGACAGAGCAAGAGACCCAGTACTTC. Translated, it gives CASSLWTEQETQYF.

The sample holds many counts of this clonotype. The rearrangement uses TRBV20-1 and TRBJ2-2; the D gene is possibly TRBD1 (5 bases). The CDR3 is made up of 13 amino acids. The V and J ends lost 3 bases and 3 bases respectively, with 8 bases between them. Germline CDR1 DFQATT, CDR2 SNEGSKA (reference sequence). The DNA for the CDR3 is TGCAGTGCTAGTAGCAGGGACACCGGGGAGCTGTTTTTT. Amino acid sequence: CSASSRDTGELFF.

This clonotype was detected ten times or more. In nucleotides, the CDR3 is TGCGCCAGCAGCTTAAAACAGGAATACGAGCAGTACTTC. Translating gives CASSLKQEYEQYF. The chain is built from TRBV5-1 and TRBJ2-7; a possible D gene is TRBD1 (5 bases). Trimming shortened V by 2 bases and J by 4 bases, and 10 bases separated the two germline ends. This CDR3 region has 13 residues. CDR1 is SGHRS and CDR2 is YFSETQ in the germline V gene.

This clonotype was counted at least ten times. The chain is built from TRBV15 and TRBJ2-2; TRBD1 aligns across 7 bases. Germline V gene sequence: CDR1 LNHNV, CDR2 YYDKDF (reference sequence). The CDR3 is made up of 16 amino acids. With V trimmed by 4 bases and J by 7 bases, 12 bases remained unmatched. CDR3 bases: TGTGCCACCAGCACTGAGGGGACAGCTGATGGCGGGGAGCTGTTTTTT. Translated, it gives CATSTEGTADGGELFF.

At least ten counts were recorded for this clonotype. The rearrangement uses TRBV6-4 and TRBJ2-3, with D hard to call. The CDR3 has 13 amino acids. In germline, CDR1 is MRHNA, CDR2 SNTAGT. Trimming shortened V by 5 bases and J by 9 bases, and 15 bases separated the two germline ends. CDR3 DNA: TGTGCCAGCAGTCCGGATGGGCTAGTAACGCAGTATTTT. Protein product: CASSPDGLVTQYF.

This clonotype was seen a few times. J is TRBJ2-2 and V is TRBV20-1, with D possibly matching TRBD1 (5 bases). V was shortened by 5 bases and J by 7 bases, with 11 bases between the two germline ends. In germline, CDR1 is DFQATT, CDR2 SNEGSKA (reference sequence). This CDR3 is built from 12 residues. CDR3: CSAPGPVGELFF. The CDR3 DNA is TGCAGTGCTCCAGGGCCGGTCGGGGAGCTGTTTTTT.

This clonotype was observed a handful of times. The chain joins TRBV7-2 to TRBJ2-3; D tentatively reads TRBD1 or TRBD2 (5 bases each). Trimming shortened V by 5 bases and J by 2 bases, and 14 bases separated the two germline ends. Germline V gene lookup returns CDR1 SGHTA and CDR2 FQGNSA. The CDR3 is 15 amino acids. CDR3 sequence: CASSPSGTNTDTQYF. Here the CDR3 DNA reads TGTGCCAGCAGCCCGTCCGGGACGAACACAGATACGCAGTATTTT.